The TCR beta chain under discussion was sequenced for a study of cytomegalovirus exposure and HLA in healthy donors. Study-wide context: Falling in the Caucasian-associated ancestry cluster were 81% of approximately 410 genotyped donors. Study results and limitations: Some TCR beta chains (164 of them) were listed as cytomegalovirus-associated. When a later analysis compared HLA-associated TCR beta chains with equally common others, the HLA-associated chains turned out to be more clonally expanded and to have lower generation probabilities. Donors were assumed by presence/absence analyses to have roughly uniform sequencing depth.

Notes on this clone: The antigen is not known.

V was trimmed by 5 bases and J by 3 bases, leaving 14 bases between them. Germline CDR1 SQVTM, CDR2 ANQGSEA. CDR3 length: 13 amino acids. Primers: 60 Vbeta forward and 13 Jbeta reverse. Profiling relied on immunoSEQ multiplex PCR, and the TCRdb table lists in-frame clones only, not all of them. The profile covers about 220,000 clones, with less than 85% appearing a single time and 0.55% to 0.75% taken by the ten largest. The sample consisted of PBMCs. The gene calls are TRBV29-1 and TRBJ2-7; TRBD1 is a possible D gene (7 bases). The TCR comes from a man younger than 30 in good health and CMV-seronegative. CDR3 loop: CSVSGDSYYEQYF. The CDR3 DNA is TGCAGCGTTTCGGGGGACAGCTACTACGAGCAGTACTTC.